This entry describes one T cell receptor beta chain. The protocol was immunoSEQ multiplex PCR, while the TCRdb copy is restricted to in-frame clones and leaves out a portion. The sample lists 650,000 to 800,000 clones; 80% to 90% were seen once. The data stem from a study of blood T cell repertoires in COVID-19. The wider study: Sources were T cells, B-cell-depleted T cells, or PBMCs; the material itself was cDNA or gDNA.

Trimming took 0 bases from V and 4 from J, leaving 19 bases between them. The CDR3 is 17 residues long. Per the germline V gene, CDR1 is SGDLS and CDR2 is YYNGEE. The chain has TRBV9 and TRBJ2-5; D is possibly TRBD1 (5 bases). Sequencing input: peripheral blood. This clonotype was sampled from a woman aged 18-29 years with acute or convalescent COVID-19. The CDR3 reads CASSVEGHFKKRETQYF. CDR3 DNA sequence: TGTGCCAGCAGCGTAGAGGGGCACTTCAAAAAAAGAGAGACCCAGTACTTC.